The sequence of this TCR beta chain was determined in a study of shared clonotypes between healthy human individuals. There were only Caucasian adults among the donors, and all lived in Nashville, Tennessee. CD45RA-negative memory and CD45RA+ naive subsets were split from the CD4+ cells. Here immunoSEQ multiplex PCR was the method, and the copy in TCRdb shows in-frame clones only, minus some. The table has over 850,000 clones, around 78% seen once. Looked up from germline, CDR1 is MNHNS and CDR2 is SASEGT. The ends lost 6 bases at V and 3 bases at J; junction bases unmatched: 8. The CDR3 has 15 residues.

Sequences were obtained from memory CD4+ T cells from PBMCs. Subset in this sample: CD45RA-negative fraction. The clonotype originates from a young man in good health. Some clones in this sample may be carry-over from other donors' samples. The genes are TRBV6-1 and TRBJ2-7; 10 bases line up with TRBD2. The CDR3 coding sequence is TGTGCCAGCAGGATCCGGACTAGCGGCCTCTACGAGCAGTACTTC. It is translated as CASRIRTSGLYEQYF.